These 17 T cell receptor beta chains were all obtained from the same sample, sequenced in a study of blood T cell repertoires in COVID-19. The table came from immunoSEQ multiplex PCR; TCRdb's copy has only in-frame clones and leaves some out. The sample records about 190,000 clones, around 90% being singletons. Sequencing was done on a sample of peripheral blood. The source is a man aged 40-55 years with active or convalescent COVID-19.

The chain carries TRBV5-1 and TRBJ1-5; D is perhaps TRBD1 (5 bases). CDR1 is SGHRS and CDR2 is YFSETQ in the germline V gene. The length of the CDR3 is 13 residues. V dropped 4 bases and J dropped 5 bases, with 10 bases sitting between them. CDR3 loop: CASSRDRDQPQHF. The CDR3, as DNA: TGCGCCAGCAGCCGCGACAGAGATCAGCCCCAGCATTTT.

The rearrangement joins TRBV2 to TRBJ2-1; 11 nucleotides agree with TRBD2. This CDR3 comprises 16 residues. V gave up 8 bases and J gave up 4 bases; unmatched junction bases: 10. The germline CDR1 and CDR2 sequences are SNHLY and FYNNEI. The DNA of the CDR3 is TGTGCCAGCCGTCCCCTAGCGGGGGGCCCATACAATGAGCAGTTCTTC. Translated: CASRPLAGGPYNEQFF.

CDR3 sequence reads: CASSFPGFEVAFF. CDR3 DNA sequence: TGTGCCAGCAGTTTCCCTGGGTTCGAGGTGGCTTTCTTC. V and J are TRBV12-3 or TRBV12-4 and TRBJ2-1; no clear D gene. V lost 3 bases and J 16 bases, leaving 19 bases between the germline ends. CDR3 size: 13 residues.

The J gene is TRBJ1-6, the V gene TRBV19; D unresolved. Trimming took 3 bases from V and 0 from J, leaving 12 bases between them. Germline assignment: CDR1 LNHDA and CDR2 SQIVND (reference sequence). The CDR3 totals 17 residues. The CDR3 sequence: CASSMGQQSSYNSPLHF. The CDR3, as DNA: TGTGCCAGTAGTATGGGCCAGCAGAGCTCCTATAATTCACCCCTCCACTTT.

The CDR3 region is CASSLGQGSPLHF. DNA of the CDR3: TGTGCCAGCAGCCTTGGACAGGGTTCACCCCTCCACTTT. The J gene is TRBJ1-6, the V gene TRBV2, with 8 bases lining up with TRBD1. Germline values: CDR1 SNHLY, CDR2 FYNNEI. The CDR3 spans 13 residues. The J segment lost 9 bases and the V segment lost 6 bases, leaving 4 bases of the junction unmatched.

The chain combines TRBV18 with TRBJ2-5; no reliable D call. The CDR3 extends over 14 amino acids. From germline, CDR1 is KGHSH and CDR2 LQKENI. The V and J ends lost 3 bases and 7 bases respectively, with 15 bases between them. The CDR3 DNA follows: TGTGCCAGCTCACCCCCCCTCTGTGTGTGGACCCAGTACTTC. Protein sequence: CASSPPLCVWTQYF. The whole variable domain, filled in from reference TRBV18 and TRBJ2-5, reads NAGVMQNPRHLVRRRGQEARLRCSPMKGHSHVYWYRQLPEEGLKFMVYLQKENIIDESGMPKERFSAEFPKEGPSILRIQQVVRGDSAAYFCASSPPLCVWTQYFGPGTRLLVL.

V is TRBV19 and J is TRBJ1-5; possibly TRBD1 for D (5 bases). CDR1 is LNHDA and CDR2 is SQIVND in the germline V gene (reference sequence). V gave up 4 bases and J gave up 3 bases, with 16 bases separating them. This CDR3 has 16 residues. The CDR3 is CASSTERGLDNQPQHF. DNA for the CDR3: TGTGCCAGTAGTACCGAACGGGGGTTGGACAATCAGCCCCAGCATTTT.

V usage is TRBV21-1 and J usage is TRBJ1-6; TRBD1 is taken as the D call from the table, unchecked against the DNA. TRBV21-1 is tagged as a pseudogene. The CDR3 loop spans 16 amino acids. CDR3 bases: TGTGCCAGCAGCCCGTCCAGGGATCCCTATAATTCACCCCTCCACTTT. The encoded protein is CASSPSRDPYNSPLHF.

CDR3 coding DNA: TGTGCCAGCAGTTACTCTCCGGAGGAGGGGGGGGCCACAGATACGCAGTATTTT. It specifies CASSYSPEEGGATDTQYF. J is TRBJ2-3 and V is TRBV6-2 or TRBV6-3, with D possibly matching TRBD2 (7 bases). Between the trimmed V and J ends, which lost 0 bases and 2 bases, there was a span of 18 bases. The CDR3 is made up of 18 amino acids. Germline-derived CDR1 and CDR2 are MNHEY and SVGEGT.

This clone has a single count. This chain uses TRBV30 with TRBJ1-1; D remains unclear. CDR3 length equals 13 residues. From germline, CDR1 is GTSNPN and CDR2 SVGIG (reference sequence). V lost 0 bases and J 3 bases, leaving 8 bases between the germline ends. Here the CDR3 reads CAWSVEGHTEAFF. The CDR3, as DNA: TGTGCCTGGAGTGTAGAGGGCCACACTGAAGCTTTCTTT. Full variable domain (outside the CDR3, taken from reference TRBV30 and TRBJ1-1): SQTIHQWPATLVQPVGSPLSLECTVEGTSNPNLYWYRQAAGRGLQLLFYSVGIGQISSEVPQNLSASRPQDRQFILSSKKLLLSDSGFYLCAWSVEGHTEAFFGQGTRLTVV.

The V and J genes are TRBV5-1 and TRBJ2-7, with D uncertain. Per the germline V gene, CDR1 is SGHRS and CDR2 is YFSETQ. V dropped 4 bases and J dropped 6 bases, with 20 bases sitting between them. CDR3 size: 15 residues. CDR3 residues: CASSDYQSSSSEQYF. The CDR3 bases are TGCGCCAGCAGCGATTATCAGAGTTCTAGTAGCGAGCAGTACTTC. The full variable domain, completed using reference TRBV5-1 and TRBJ2-7, is KAGVTQTPRYLIKTRGQQVTLSCSPISGHRSVSWYQQTPGQGLQFLFEYFSETQRNKGNFPGRFSGRQFSNSRSEMNVSTLELGDSALYLCASSDYQSSSSEQYFGPGTRLTVT.

The rearrangement uses TRBV7-8 and TRBJ2-7; 8 positions agree with TRBD1. J lost 3 bases, V lost 5 bases, and 6 bases had no gene match. This CDR3 contains 14 residues. Germline values: CDR1 SGHVS, CDR2 FQNEAQ. CDR3 coding DNA: TGTGCCAGCAGCCTACGGACAGGGCTCTACGAGCAGTACTTC. Translation gives CASSLRTGLYEQYF.

This sequence joins TRBV2 and TRBJ1-2, with 7 bases identical to TRBD1. The CDR3 sequence is 14 residues long. Germline-derived CDR1 and CDR2 are SNHLY and FYNNEI. Trimming took 8 bases from V and 6 from J; bases not matched to a gene: 12. The DNA of the CDR3 is TGTGCCAGCGGAGGAGACAGGGTATCAGATGGCTACACCTTC. This gives the protein CASGGDRVSDGYTF.

The chain joins TRBV19 to TRBJ2-7; D is perhaps TRBD2 (5 bases). The ends were cut back, 3 bases at V and 1 base at J, with 10 bases in the middle. Germline-derived CDR1 and CDR2 are LNHDA and SQIVND (reference sequence). This CDR3 is 14 amino acids long. The CDR3 region has the DNA TGTGCCAGTAGTATGTGGGAGCGTTCCTACGAGCAGTACTTC. As protein: CASSMWERSYEQYF. Full variable domain (outside the CDR3, taken from reference TRBV19 and TRBJ2-7): DGGITQSPKYLFRKEGQNVTLSCEQNLNHDAMYWYRQDPGQGLRLIYYSQIVNDFQKGDIAEGYSVSREKKESFPLTVTSAQKNPTAFYLCASSMWERSYEQYFGPGTRLTVT.

V and J are TRBV5-1 and TRBJ2-3; TRBD1 matches at 12 bases. The V segment lost 5 bases and the J segment 6 bases; nucleotides outside the gene matches: 7. Germline CDR1 and CDR2: SGHRS and YFSETQ. The CDR3 extends over 15 amino acids. The CDR3 sequence: CASRTGTGGADTQYF. The CDR3 nucleotides are TGCGCCAGCAGAACCGGGACAGGGGGCGCGGATACGCAGTATTTT. Complete variable domain (other parts from reference TRBV5-1 and TRBJ2-3): KAGVTQTPRYLIKTRGQQVTLSCSPISGHRSVSWYQQTPGQGLQFLFEYFSETQRNKGNFPGRFSGRQFSNSRSEMNVSTLELGDSALYLCASRTGTGGADTQYFGPGTRLTVL.

This rearrangement joins TRBV7-6 to TRBJ2-1; tentatively, D is TRBD2 (5 bases). This CDR3 is 13 amino acids long. Germline loops: CDR1 SGHVS, CDR2 FNYEAQ. V was pared by 5 bases and J by 7 bases, with 12 bases between. CDR3 nucleotide sequence: TGTGCCAGCAGCCAGGAGGTTCTTAATGAGCAGTTCTTC. This encodes CASSQEVLNEQFF.

V and J are TRBV6-2 or TRBV6-3 and TRBJ1-5; D is perhaps TRBD1 (6 bases). This CDR3 contains 13 residues. The V end was cut by 4 bases, the J end by 7 bases, with 11 bases between. Germline V gene data show CDR1 as MNHEY and CDR2 as SVGEGT. The DNA of the CDR3 is TGTGCCAGCAGTTCCACAGGGTCGCAGCCCCAGCATTTT. This translates into CASSSTGSQPQHF.